The next 2 T cell receptor beta chains were all read from a single sample in a study of T cell responses to AZD1222 COVID-19 vaccine. The assay was immunoSEQ multiplex PCR, and TCRdb's table has in-frame clones only and misses some. The table lists roughly 200,000 clones, about nine tenths of them singletons, with over 1.5% in the top ten. Specimen: peripheral blood, collected 28 days after the second AZD1222 dose. These receptors came from an adult who received the AZD1222 COVID-19 vaccine.

The V gene is TRBV5-1, the J gene TRBJ2-1; TRBD2 aligns across 12 bases. The CDR3 runs 14 residues. In germline, CDR1 is SGHRS, CDR2 YFSETQ. V was pared by 5 bases and J by 4 bases, with 1 base of the junction left unmatched. CDR3 region: CASRGLAGYNEQFF. CDR3 in DNA: TGCGCCAGCAGGGGACTAGCGGGTTACAATGAGCAGTTCTTC.

This clone has just one count. The V and J genes are TRBV5-1 and TRBJ2-5; TRBD1 matches at 9 bases. The CDR3 length is 17 residues. With V trimmed by 10 bases and J by 4 bases, 20 bases remained unmatched. Per the germline V gene, CDR1 is SGHRS and CDR2 is YFSETQ. The CDR3 protein is CAFRGRDREIDGETQYF. CDR3 nucleotides: TGCGCCTTCAGGGGGAGGGACAGGGAAATAGACGGAGAGACCCAGTACTTC.